This T cell receptor (beta chain) was obtained from a study of control samples from healthy donors and cancer patients. The data were produced by immunoSEQ multiplex PCR, yet TCRdb's version contains in-frame clones alone and is incomplete. This sample has 95,000 to 150,000 clones, with roughly nine tenths found just once. This CDR3 has 15 residues. CDR1 is LNHDA, CDR2 SQIVND, per germline (reference sequence). V was shortened by 3 bases and J by 0 bases, with 8 bases between the two germline ends. The V gene is TRBV19, the J gene TRBJ1-4; D not resolved. The TCR sequence derives from a man aged 50 to 59 in good health. Sequenced sample: blood. The CDR3 is CASSMRTATNEKLFF. The CDR3 DNA reads TGTGCCAGTAGTATGAGGACTGCAACTAATGAAAAACTGTTTTTT. The variable domain in full, with the rest retrieved from reference TRBV19 and TRBJ1-4, is DGGITQSPKYLFRKEGQNVTLSCEQNLNHDAMYWYRQDPGQGLRLIYYSQIVNDFQKGDIAEGYSVSREKKESFPLTVTSAQKNPTAFYLCASSMRTATNEKLFFGSGTQLSVL.